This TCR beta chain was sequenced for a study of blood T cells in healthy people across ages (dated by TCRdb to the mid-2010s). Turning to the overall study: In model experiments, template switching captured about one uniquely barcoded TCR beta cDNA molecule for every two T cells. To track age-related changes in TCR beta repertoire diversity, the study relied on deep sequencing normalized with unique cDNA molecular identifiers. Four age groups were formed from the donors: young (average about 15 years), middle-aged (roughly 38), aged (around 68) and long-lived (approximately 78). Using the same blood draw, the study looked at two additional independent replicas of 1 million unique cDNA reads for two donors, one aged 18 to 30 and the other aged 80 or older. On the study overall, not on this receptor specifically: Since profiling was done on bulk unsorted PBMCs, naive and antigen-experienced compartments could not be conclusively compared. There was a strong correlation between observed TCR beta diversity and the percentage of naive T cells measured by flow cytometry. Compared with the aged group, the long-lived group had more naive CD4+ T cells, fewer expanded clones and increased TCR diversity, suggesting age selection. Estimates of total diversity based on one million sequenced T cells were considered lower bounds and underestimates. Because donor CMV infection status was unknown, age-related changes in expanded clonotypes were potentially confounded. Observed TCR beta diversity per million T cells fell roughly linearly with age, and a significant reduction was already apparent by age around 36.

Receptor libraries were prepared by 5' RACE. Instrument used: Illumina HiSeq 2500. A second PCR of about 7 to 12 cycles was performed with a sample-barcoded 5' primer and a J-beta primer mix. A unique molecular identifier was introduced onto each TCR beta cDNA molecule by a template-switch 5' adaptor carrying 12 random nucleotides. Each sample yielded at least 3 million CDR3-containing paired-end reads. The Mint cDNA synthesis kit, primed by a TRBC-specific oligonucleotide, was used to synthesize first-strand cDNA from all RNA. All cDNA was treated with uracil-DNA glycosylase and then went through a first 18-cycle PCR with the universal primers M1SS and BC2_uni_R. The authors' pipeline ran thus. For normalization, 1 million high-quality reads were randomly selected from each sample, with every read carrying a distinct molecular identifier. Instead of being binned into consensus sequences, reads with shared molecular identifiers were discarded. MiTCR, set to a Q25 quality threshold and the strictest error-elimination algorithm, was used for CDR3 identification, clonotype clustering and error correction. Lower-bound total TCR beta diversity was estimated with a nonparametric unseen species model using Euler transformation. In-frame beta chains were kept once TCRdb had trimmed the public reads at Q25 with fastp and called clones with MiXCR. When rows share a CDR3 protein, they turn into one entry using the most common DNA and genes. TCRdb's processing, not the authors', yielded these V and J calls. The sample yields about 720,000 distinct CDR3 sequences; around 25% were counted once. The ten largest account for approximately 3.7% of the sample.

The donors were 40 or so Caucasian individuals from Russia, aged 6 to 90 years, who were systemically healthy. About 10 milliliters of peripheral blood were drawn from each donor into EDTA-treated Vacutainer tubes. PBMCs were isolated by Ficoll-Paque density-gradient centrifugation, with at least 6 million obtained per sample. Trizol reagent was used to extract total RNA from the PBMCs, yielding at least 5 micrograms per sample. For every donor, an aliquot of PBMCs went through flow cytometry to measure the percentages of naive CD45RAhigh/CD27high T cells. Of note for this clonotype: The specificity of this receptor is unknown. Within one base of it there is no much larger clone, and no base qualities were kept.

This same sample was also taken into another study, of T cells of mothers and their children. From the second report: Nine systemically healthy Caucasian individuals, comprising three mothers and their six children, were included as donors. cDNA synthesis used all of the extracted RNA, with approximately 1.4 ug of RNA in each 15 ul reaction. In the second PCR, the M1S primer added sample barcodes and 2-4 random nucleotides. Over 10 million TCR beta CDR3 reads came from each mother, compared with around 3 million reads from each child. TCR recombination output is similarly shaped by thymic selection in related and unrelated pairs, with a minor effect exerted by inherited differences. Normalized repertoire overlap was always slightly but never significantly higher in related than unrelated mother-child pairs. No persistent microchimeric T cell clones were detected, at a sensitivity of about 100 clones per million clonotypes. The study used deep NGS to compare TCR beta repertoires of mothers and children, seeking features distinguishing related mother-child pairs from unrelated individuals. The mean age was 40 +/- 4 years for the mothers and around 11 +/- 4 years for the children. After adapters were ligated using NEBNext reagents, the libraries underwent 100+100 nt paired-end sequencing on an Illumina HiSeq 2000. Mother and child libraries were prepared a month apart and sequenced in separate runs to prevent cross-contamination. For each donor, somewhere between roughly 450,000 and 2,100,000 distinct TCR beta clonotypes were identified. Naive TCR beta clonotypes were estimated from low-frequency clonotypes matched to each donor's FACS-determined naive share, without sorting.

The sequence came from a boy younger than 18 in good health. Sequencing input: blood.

The sequenced DNA is TGTGCCAGCAGTGGTAGCGGAGGTGCAGAGACCCAGTACTTC. It translates to CASSGSGGAETQYF. The rearranged chain carries TRBV28 and TRBJ2-5; TRBD2 is a possible D gene, resting on 6 matching bases. From the cysteine up to the phenylalanine, the CDR3 has a length of 14 residues. Of the read, only the CDR3 DNA is kept; its 42 bases are in frame from base 1. Trimming removed 5 bases from V and 4 bases from J, leaving 14 bases between the germline ends. CDR1 and CDR2 (MDHEN, SYDVKM) derive from the germline V gene. The reference TRBV28 and TRBJ2-5 proteins fill in what lies around the CDR3, so the full variable domain reads DVKVTQSSRYLVKRTGEKVFLECVQDMDHENMFWYRQDPGLGLRLIYFSYDVKMKEKGDIPEGYSVSREKKERFSLILESASTNQTSMYLCASSGSGGAETQYFGPGTRLLVL.